These T cell receptor beta chains were read from a single sample in a study of blood T cells in healthy people across ages. TCRdb reprocessed the 5' RACE reads via MiXCR and lists one record per CDR3 protein. Among about 580,000 distinct CDR3 sequences, roughly 48% were seen once, and the ten largest hold around 24%. Sequenced input: blood. The source of these receptors is a man older than 75 in good health. Each CDR3 is given with its conserved first and last residue. The D gene is left open where the match is weak.

D	V	J	CDR3
.	TRBV3-1	TRBJ1-4	CASSQDRGVGREKLFF
TRBD1	TRBV12-3/TRBV12-4	TRBJ1-1	CASSPPGQGNTEAFF
TRBD1	TRBV2	TRBJ1-3	CASRQGAVGGNTIYF
.	TRBV12-3/TRBV12-4	TRBJ2-1	CASGVPPEYNEQFF
.	TRBV7-2	TRBJ2-7	CASSLQMGYEQYF
.	TRBV12-3/TRBV12-4	TRBJ1-5	CASRPGVGSNQPQHF
.	TRBV11-2	TRBJ2-1	CASSLERGGVNEQFF
TRBD2	TRBV29-1	TRBJ2-1	CSALTRSGRAEEQFF
.	TRBV7-9	TRBJ2-6	CASSLALPGANVLTF
.	TRBV7-2	TRBJ2-1	CASSLAAGRDEQFF
TRBD2	TRBV29-1	TRBJ2-3	CSISPSLAGGTDTQYF
.	TRBV7-2	TRBJ1-5	CASSLRPSNQPQHF
TRBD2	TRBV4-3	TRBJ2-1	CASSPSGGPQQFF
.	TRBV7-9	TRBJ2-1	CASSLGTLHNEQFF
TRBD1	TRBV6-6	TRBJ1-6	CASRRQGAQSSPLHF
.	TRBV12-3/TRBV12-4	TRBJ1-5	CASSSLANPSGQPQHF
.	TRBV10-2	TRBJ2-1	CASSEIRGRSGDEQFF
.	TRBV7-2	TRBJ2-3	CASSLHLGVGTDTQYF
TRBD2	TRBV9	TRBJ2-7	CASSPTRASGSYEQYF
.	TRBV7-9	TRBJ1-1	CASSLQSETEAFF
.	TRBV20-1	TRBJ2-5	CSASHSLGRETQYF
.	TRBV20-1	TRBJ2-3	CSAFPGGTDTQYF
.	TRBV7-2	TRBJ1-6	CASSLLPADEGSPLHF
.	TRBV5-1	TRBJ2-3	CASSLGTGRLAGDTQYF
.	TRBV29-1	TRBJ2-4	CSVVGPSGAKNIQYF
TRBD2	TRBV7-2	TRBJ2-5	CASSPLGLALQETQYF
TRBD2	TRBV7-2	TRBJ2-5	CASSPNWGSGRSLGETQYF
TRBD2	TRBV2	TRBJ2-3	CASKGGTPGTSGGRWTDTQYF
.	TRBV5-1	TRBJ2-1	CASSPRRTASSYKEQFF
TRBD2	TRBV4-2	TRBJ2-1	CVSSQLAGGLNNEQFF
.	TRBV4-1	TRBJ2-3	CASSQVGKRRVTYTQYF
TRBD2	TRBV29-1	TRBJ2-1	CSVAVAGGPGEQFF
TRBD1	TRBV5-1	TRBJ2-1	CASSIRDRFYNEQFF
.	TRBV20-1	TRBJ2-3	CSALLGGGGTHTQYF
.	TRBV7-3	TRBJ2-3	CASSLQGKLADTQYF
TRBD2	TRBV7-2	TRBJ2-1	CASSPQGSSAGGGNEQFF
TRBD1	TRBV10-2	TRBJ2-3	CASSDFGTGLKDTQYF
.	TRBV7-2	TRBJ1-4	CASSLMVANEKLFF
TRBD1	TRBV27	TRBJ1-6	CASSSPRGLNSPLHF
TRBD2	TRBV11-1	TRBJ2-7	CASSLARGRASSSEQYF
TRBD1	TRBV6-6	TRBJ1-1	CASSPSWGQGGEYAFF
.	TRBV20-1	.	CSASKGTYEQYF
.	TRBV20-1	TRBJ1-4	CSAPQGTNEKLFF
TRBD2	TRBV19	TRBJ2-3	CASSIRGSGGSDTDTQYF
.	TRBV7-8	TRBJ1-1	CASSLGVGALLNTEAFF
TRBD2	TRBV7-2	TRBJ2-5	CASSFDLASGGEETQYF
TRBD1	TRBV3-1	.	CASSQRDRFHEQYF
.	TRBV2	TRBJ1-1	CASTAIRGAAEAFF
.	TRBV10-3	TRBJ1-2	CAISSDSTNYGYTF
TRBD1	TRBV20-1	TRBJ1-2	CSVLPGTDGYGYTF
TRBD2	TRBV5-1	TRBJ2-1	CASSLEGLAGVYNEQFF
TRBD1	TRBV28	TRBJ1-1	CASGPDRTGRSVAFF
.	TRBV28	TRBJ2-7	CASKDPGRDYEQYF
TRBD2	TRBV7-2	TRBJ2-1	CASSLVLSSGSSYNEQVF
TRBD1	TRBV5-5	TRBJ2-1	CASSSQGGLSDEQFF